This TCR beta chain was sequenced in a study of T-cell reconstitution after alpha-beta-depleted transplantation in children. Study-wide findings and caveats: Expanded graft clones, several hundred of them, were reportedly the source of alpha-beta T cells about two months after transplant. It was newly produced T cells that mostly accounted for T-cell counts and diversity one year after transplant. Several patients had high TCRbeta diversity at day 60; it came from surviving recipient T cells and thymic progenitors.

Researchers prepared the TCRbeta library using unique molecular identifiers, the study reports. One entry per CDR3 protein, called by TCRdb with MiXCR from the PCR reads. The table shows some 190,000 distinct CDR3 sequences, with over 8.5% occurring only once. Trimming shortened V by 6 bases and J by 0 bases, and 11 bases separated the two germline ends. CDR3 size: 14 residues. This clonotype was counted at least ten times. The antigen remains unidentified. This specimen was PBMCs, taken before TCRalphabeta/CD19-depleted stem cell transplant. The chain has TRBV12-3 or TRBV12-4 and TRBJ1-2; no reliable D call. The TCR sequence derives from a boy aged 2-15 years with acute myeloid leukemia, due to receive a stem cell transplant. The CDR3: CASRVDGSNYGYTF. CDR3 coding DNA: TGTGCCAGCAGGGTGGACGGGTCTAACTATGGCTACACCTTC.